A single T cell receptor (beta chain) is shown here with its context. Its specificity is not known. After removal of 6 bases from V and 10 bases from J, the junction contained 12 bases not matched to a gene. The CDR3 spans 15 residues. Germline V CDR1 and CDR2: MGHRA, YSYEKL. These donors counted as nominally healthy when sampled, but unrecorded immune exposures were likely. The primer mix had 60 Vbeta and 13 Jbeta primers. Clones were sequenced by immunoSEQ multiplex PCR, and TCRdb holds only the in-frame ones, with some missing. Listed are roughly 57,000 clones; less than 15% falls within the top ten. The sample originates from a study of cytomegalovirus exposure and HLA in healthy donors. Notes on the study in general: It has been reported that TCR beta sequences accurately predicted the HLA-A and HLA-B alleles of most subjects. An apparent linkage of common viral pathogens to several of the most significant clusters emerged in a later analysis.

The sequenced material came from PBMCs. V is TRBV4-1 and J is TRBJ1-6, with 7 bases that match TRBD1. The receptor was isolated from a woman aged 25 to 39 in good health and CMV-seropositive. Here the CDR3 reads CASRGLTGLSSPLHF. CDR3 bases: TGCGCCAGCAGAGGACTGACAGGGCTTAGCTCACCCCTCCACTTT.